This T cell receptor (beta chain) originates from a study of CD8 T cells in Susac syndrome. CDR3 size: 17 residues. V was trimmed by 4 bases and J by 3 bases, leaving 19 bases between them. Germline CDR1 reads MNHNS; CDR2 reads SASEGT. After extraction with the RNeasy kit, roughly 0.5 to 1 ug of the RNA was reverse transcribed using random hexamers. The CDR3 of TCR beta was amplified by immunoSEQ multiplex PCR across 54 Vbeta and 13 Jbeta. TCRdb independently ran MiXCR on the immunoSEQ multiplex PCR reads; one entry per CDR3 protein. Of approximately 100,000 distinct CDR3 sequences listed, approximately 93% are singletons.

The clonotype originates from a human donor with Susac syndrome. The sequenced material came from CD8+ T cells from PBMCs. V usage is TRBV6-1 and J usage is TRBJ1-5; D is ambiguous. The CDR3 region is CASSAGRYQAPNQPQHF. The CDR3 DNA reads as TGTGCCAGCAGTGCTGGACGGTACCAGGCCCCCAATCAGCCCCAGCATTTT.